This entry lists 12 T cell receptor beta chains sequenced from one sample in a study of blood T cell repertoires in COVID-19. Profiled with immunoSEQ multiplex PCR; TCRdb holds only in-frame clones, not every one. The table has around 130,000 clones, approximately 86% seen once. The sample taken for sequencing was peripheral blood. These receptors all come from a woman aged 50 to 60 who had recovered from COVID-19.

This chain links TRBV5-1 with TRBJ1-2; 11 bases agree with TRBD1. V was pared by 4 bases and J by 6 bases, with 14 bases of the junction left unmatched. The CDR3 covers 17 residues. Germline values: CDR1 SGHRS, CDR2 YFSETQ. CDR3 protein: CASSKGTGGLSADGYTF. The CDR3 nucleotides read TGCGCCAGCAGCAAAGGGACAGGGGGTTTGTCTGCTGATGGCTACACCTTC.

The CDR3 sequence is CASSEGQGASQFF. Here the CDR3 DNA reads TGTGCCAGCAGTGAAGGACAGGGGGCATCGCAGTTCTTC. The V call is TRBV6-1, the J call TRBJ2-1; TRBD1 matches at 10 bases. The CDR3 runs to 13 residues. Germline V gives CDR1 MNHNS, CDR2 SASEGT. V was pared by 1 base and J by 12 bases, with 3 bases of the junction left unmatched.

This clone came up a few times. This CDR3 is also generated by other DNA sequences in the sample. V is TRBV7-8 and J is TRBJ2-1, with TRBD1 identical over 7 bases. Losses at the gene ends were 6 bases for V and 4 bases for J; bases not matched to a gene: 3. Germline loops: CDR1 SGHVS, CDR2 FQNEAQ. The CDR3 runs 13 residues. CDR3 DNA: TGTGCCAGCAGTCCACAGGGGTACAATGAGCAGTTCTTC. The encoded protein is CASSPQGYNEQFF.

This chain connects TRBV12-1 to TRBJ2-2; the D call in the table, TRBD2, was not verified against the DNA. TRBV12-1 is an annotated pseudogene. The CDR3 runs 19 residues. In DNA form, the CDR3 reads TGTGCCAGCCGTGGCGGTAGCGGGAGTTATGTGTTGAGTACCGGGGAGCTGTTTTTT. Its translation: CASRGGSGSYVLSTGELFF.

The V call is TRBV5-1, the J call TRBJ1-3; D unclear. V lost 0 bases to trimming and J lost 0 bases, with 7 bases between them. Germline CDR1 is SGHRS and CDR2 is YFSETQ. This CDR3 is 15 amino acids long. The CDR3 here is CASSLEPFSGNTIYF. Written as DNA, the CDR3 is TGCGCCAGCAGCTTGGAGCCGTTCTCTGGAAACACCATATATTTT.

The chain is built from TRBV28 and TRBJ1-2; D perhaps matches TRBD1 (6 bases). The CDR3 runs to 16 residues. V lost 6 bases and J 2 bases, leaving 19 bases between the germline ends. Germline CDR1 is MDHEN and CDR2 is SYDVKM. The CDR3 sequence is CASSSPATGVNYGYTF. The DNA of the CDR3 is TGTGCCAGCAGCTCTCCGGCGACAGGAGTGAACTATGGCTACACCTTC.

This chain connects TRBV2 to TRBJ1-6; a possible D gene is TRBD1 (6 bases). The ends were cut back, 6 bases at V and 5 bases at J, with 14 bases in the middle. This CDR3 is 15 amino acids long. Looked up from germline, CDR1 is SNHLY and CDR2 is FYNNEI. CDR3 nucleotides: TGTGCCAGCAGACCACAGGGACACGATAATTCACCCCTCCACTTT. This gives the protein CASRPQGHDNSPLHF. The variable domain in full, with the rest retrieved from reference TRBV2 and TRBJ1-6, is EPEVTQTPSHQVTQMGQEVILRCVPISNHLYFYWYRQILGQKVEFLVSFYNNEISEKSEIFDDQFSVERPDGSNFTLKIRSTKLEDSAMYFCASRPQGHDNSPLHFGNGTRLTVT.

This clone occurred once. Here the CDR3 DNA reads TGCGCCAGCGGAAAACCAGAACTAGCGGGAACCACCGGGGAGCTGTTTTTT. Residues: CASGKPELAGTTGELFF. The genes are TRBV4-3 and TRBJ2-2; 10 nucleotides match TRBD2. CDR1 is LGHNA, CDR2 YSLEER, per germline. V lost 8 bases, J lost 4 bases, and 13 bases stayed unmatched. CDR3 length equals 17 residues.

V and J are TRBV10-3 and TRBJ1-2; D is perhaps TRBD1 (5 bases). CDR3 length: 13 residues. The germline gives CDR1 ENHRY, CDR2 SYGVKD. Trimming took 7 bases from V and 6 from J, leaving 15 bases between them. For the CDR3, the DNA is TGTGCCATCACCAAGACAGAGACGAATGGCTACACCTTC. This encodes CAITKTETNGYTF.

This chain connects TRBV25-1 to TRBJ2-5; 7 bases are a match to TRBD1. J was trimmed by 2 bases and V by 5 bases; bases with no gene match: 5. Germline loops: CDR1 MGHDK, CDR2 SYGVNS. This CDR3 is 14 amino acids long. CDR3 DNA sequence: TGTGCCAGCAGTCCCGACAGGGTTCAAGAGACCCAGTACTTC. It is translated as CASSPDRVQETQYF.

The gene calls are TRBV5-6 and TRBJ2-2, with 12 nucleotides matching TRBD2. Germline V gene lookup returns CDR1 SGHDT and CDR2 YYEEEE. With 4 bases clipped from V and 7 bases from J, the junction kept 8 bases outside the gene matches. There are 16 residues in the CDR3. The CDR3 DNA follows: TGTGCCAGCAGCCCCCCTAGCGGGAGGGTATTCGGGGAGCTGTTTTTT. Protein product: CASSPPSGRVFGELFF.

V usage is TRBV5-1 and J usage is TRBJ2-5; 8 bases agree with TRBD1. This CDR3 is built from 15 residues. V lost 4 bases, J lost 1 base, and 6 bases stayed unmatched. Germline CDR1 reads SGHRS; CDR2 reads YFSETQ. CDR3 loop: CASSLPTGAQETQYF. DNA for the CDR3: TGCGCCAGCAGCCTGCCGACAGGGGCCCAAGAGACCCAGTACTTC.